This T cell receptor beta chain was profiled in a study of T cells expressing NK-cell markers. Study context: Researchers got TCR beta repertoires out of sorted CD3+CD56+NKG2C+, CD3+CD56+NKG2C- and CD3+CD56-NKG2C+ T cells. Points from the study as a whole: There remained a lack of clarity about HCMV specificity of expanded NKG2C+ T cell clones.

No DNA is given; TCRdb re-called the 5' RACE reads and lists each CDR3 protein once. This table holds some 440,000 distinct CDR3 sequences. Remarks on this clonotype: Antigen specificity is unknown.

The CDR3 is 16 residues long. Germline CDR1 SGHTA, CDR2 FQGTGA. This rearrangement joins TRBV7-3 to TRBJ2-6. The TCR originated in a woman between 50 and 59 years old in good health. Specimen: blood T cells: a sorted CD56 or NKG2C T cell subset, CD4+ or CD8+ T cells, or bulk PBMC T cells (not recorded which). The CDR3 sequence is CASSLVPVPGANVLTF.